Below, 9 T cell receptor beta chains from the same sample are listed, as sequenced in a study of CXCR3-negative and CXCR3-positive naive CD8 T cells (dated by TCRdb to the late 2010s). The instrument given in TCRdb is NextSeq 550. The Human TCR Profiling Kit (MiLaboratory) was used to make UMI-labeled 5' RACE TRB cDNA libraries. Once TCRdb had reprocessed the reads, it stored one entry per CDR3 protein sequence and supplied no DNA. This sample's listing comprises under 45,000 distinct CDR3 sequences. The top ten clones comprise roughly 15% of the sample. Sequenced sample: memory CD8+ T cells from blood. The sample's cell subset or site label, decoded: conventional CD8+ memory T cells (TMEM), sorted as controls. These receptors were obtained from a human donor in good health. Some clones in this sample may be carry-over from other donors' samples.

The chain links TRBV14 to TRBJ2-7. The CDR3 is made up of 13 amino acids. Per germline, CDR1 SGHDN and CDR2 FVKESK. The CDR3 region is CASSPSSFYEQYF.

V usage is TRBV10-3 and J usage is TRBJ2-7; TCRdb proposes TRBD2, but this gene call is untestable without DNA. CDR3 size: 13 residues. Per germline, CDR1 ENHRY and CDR2 SYGVKD. CDR3 region: CATEDRTYYEQYF.

The chain carries TRBV6-5 and TRBJ2-5; as DNA is missing, the TRBD1 call by TCRdb cannot be tested. The CDR3 has 16 amino acids. Germline V CDR1 and CDR2: MNHEY, SVGAGI. CDR3 region: CASSYFPTGSLVSQYF.

This chain connects TRBV12-3 or TRBV12-4 to TRBJ2-7; TCRdb returns TRBD1, unconfirmable since there is no DNA. This CDR3 spans 13 amino acids. This chain's CDR3 is CASSPAGAYEQYF.

The chain links TRBV2 to TRBJ1-6. CDR3 length: 17 residues. Germline V gives CDR1 SNHLY, CDR2 FYNNEI. CDR3: CASSPGPFHHADSPLHF.

The V call is TRBV7-7, the J call TRBJ2-3; as DNA is missing, the TRBD1 call by TCRdb cannot be tested. The CDR3 is made up of 16 amino acids. Germline V gives CDR1 SSHAT, CDR2 FNYEAQ (reference sequence). CDR3: CASSPISGVATDTQYF.

The J gene is TRBJ2-5, the V gene TRBV7-6; checking the TCRdb D call of TRBD2 is not possible without DNA. The CDR3 has 13 residues. Germline V gene sequence: CDR1 SGHVS, CDR2 FNYEAQ. The CDR3 here is CASSSRDYKTQYF.

V is TRBV6-2 or TRBV6-3 and J is TRBJ2-5; TCRdb outputs TRBD2, but without DNA this stays unchecked. Germline CDR1 and CDR2: MNHEY and SVGEGT. This CDR3 has 14 residues. CDR3: CASSYSLEGETQYF.

The chain links TRBV28 to TRBJ2-7. There are 14 residues in the CDR3. Per germline, CDR1 MDHEN and CDR2 SYDVKM. Here the CDR3 reads CASSLWKKRNEQYF.